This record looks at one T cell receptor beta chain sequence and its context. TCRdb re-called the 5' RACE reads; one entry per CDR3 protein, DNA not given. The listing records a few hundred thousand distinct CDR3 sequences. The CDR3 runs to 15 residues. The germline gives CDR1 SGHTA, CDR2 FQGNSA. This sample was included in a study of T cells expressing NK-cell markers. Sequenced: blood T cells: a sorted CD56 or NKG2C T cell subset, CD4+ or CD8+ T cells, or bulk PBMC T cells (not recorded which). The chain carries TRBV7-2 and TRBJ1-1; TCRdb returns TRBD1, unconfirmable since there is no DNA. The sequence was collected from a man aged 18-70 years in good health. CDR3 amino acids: CASSNAGTANTEAFF.